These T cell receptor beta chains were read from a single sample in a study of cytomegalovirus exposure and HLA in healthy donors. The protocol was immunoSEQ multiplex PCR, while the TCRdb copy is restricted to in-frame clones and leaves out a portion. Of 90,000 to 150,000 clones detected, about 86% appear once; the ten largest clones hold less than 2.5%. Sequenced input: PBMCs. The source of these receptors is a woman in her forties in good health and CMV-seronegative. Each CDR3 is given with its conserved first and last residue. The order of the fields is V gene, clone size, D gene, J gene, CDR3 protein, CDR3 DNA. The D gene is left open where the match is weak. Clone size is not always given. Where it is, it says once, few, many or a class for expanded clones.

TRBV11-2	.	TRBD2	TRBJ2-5	CASSQVGVRGGRETQYF	TGTGCCAGCAGCCAGGTGGGGGTGCGGGGGGGCCGAGAGACCCAGTACTTC
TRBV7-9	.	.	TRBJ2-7	CSSRPGDPPYEQYF	TGTTCCAGCAGGCCGGGAGATCCCCCCTACGAGCAGTACTTC
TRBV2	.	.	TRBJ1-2	CASSRTAGIYGYTF	TGTGCCAGCAGCCGCACCGCGGGAATCTATGGCTACACCTTC
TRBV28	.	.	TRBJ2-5	CASSLVGQKETQYF	TGTGCCAGCAGTTTAGTTGGGCAAAAAGAGACCCAGTACTTC
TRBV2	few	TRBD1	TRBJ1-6	CASTLGQGDNSPLHF	TGTGCCAGCACTCTAGGACAGGGGGATAATTCACCCCTCCACTTT
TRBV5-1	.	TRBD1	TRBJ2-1	CASSYAGTGGNEQFF	TGCGCCAGCAGTTACGCCGGGACAGGGGGCAATGAGCAGTTCTTC
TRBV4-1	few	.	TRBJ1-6	CASSHPRGAGPIGSPLHF	TGCGCCAGCAGCCACCCACGGGGGGCCGGTCCGATTGGATCACCCCTCCACTTT
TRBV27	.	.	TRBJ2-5	CASSLISFGEPLLETQYF	TGTGCCAGCAGTTTAATTAGTTTCGGGGAACCTCTCCTGGAGACCCAGTACTTC
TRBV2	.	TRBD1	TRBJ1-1	CASSETGGMNTEAFF	TGTGCCAGCAGTGAAACAGGGGGAATGAACACTGAAGCTTTCTTT
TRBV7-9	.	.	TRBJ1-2	CASSPISDRYNYAGYTF	TGTGCCAGCAGCCCAATCTCGGACAGATATAACTATGCGGGCTACACCTTC
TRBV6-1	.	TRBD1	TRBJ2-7	CASRGTGTGAHEQYF	TGTGCCAGCAGAGGTACCGGGACAGGGGCCCACGAGCAGTACTTC
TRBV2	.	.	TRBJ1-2	CASSETGDGYTF	TGTGCCAGCAGTGAAACGGGAGATGGCTACACCTTC
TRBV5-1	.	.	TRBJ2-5	CASSSWSGSPQETQYF	TGCGCCAGCAGCTCTTGGTCGGGGTCCCCTCAAGAGACCCAGTACTTC
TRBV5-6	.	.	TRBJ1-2	CASSPLVAADYGYTF	TGTGCCAGCAGCCCGCTTGTAGCAGCTGACTATGGCTACACCTTC
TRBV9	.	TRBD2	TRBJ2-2	CASSLGTSGYTGELFF	TGTGCCAGCAGCCTGGGGACTAGCGGGTACACCGGGGAGCTGTTTTTT
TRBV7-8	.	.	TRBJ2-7	CASSLTDYEQYF	TGTGCCAGCAGCTTAACAGACTACGAGCAGTACTTC
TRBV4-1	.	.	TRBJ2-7	CASSPPSGNPYEQYF	TGCGCCAGCAGCCCCCCCTCAGGGAACCCCTACGAGCAGTACTTC
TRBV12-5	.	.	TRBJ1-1	CASLITAEAFF	TGTGCTAGTCTCATTACAGCTGAAGCTTTCTTT
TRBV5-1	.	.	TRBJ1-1	CASSLLNAVNTEAFF	TGCGCCAGCAGCTTGTTAAACGCGGTGAACACTGAAGCTTTCTTT
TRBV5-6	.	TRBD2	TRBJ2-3	CASSSRLAGRTDTQYF	TGTGCCAGCAGCTCCAGACTAGCGGGGCGCACAGATACGCAGTATTTT
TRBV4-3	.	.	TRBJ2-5	CASSTDSGNGQETQYF	TGCGCCAGCAGCACCGACTCAGGGAACGGTCAAGAGACCCAGTACTTC
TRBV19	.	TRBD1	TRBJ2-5	CASRSLTGGAETQYF	TGTGCCAGTAGATCGCTGACAGGGGGGGCGGAGACCCAGTACTTC
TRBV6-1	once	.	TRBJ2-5	CASRQGGVGPQYF	TGTGCCAGCAGACAGGGGGGGGTAGGGCCCCAGTACTTC
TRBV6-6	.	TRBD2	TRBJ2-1	CASSSPSGRDEQFF	TGTGCCAGCAGTTCCCCTAGCGGGAGGGATGAGCAGTTCTTC
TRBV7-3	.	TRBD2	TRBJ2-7	CASSLEGSGGAYEQYF	TGTGCCAGCAGCTTAGAGGGGTCGGGAGGGGCCTACGAGCAGTACTTC
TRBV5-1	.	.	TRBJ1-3	CASTPSGLPGNTIYF	TGCGCCAGCACCCCTTCAGGACTTCCTGGAAACACCATATATTTT
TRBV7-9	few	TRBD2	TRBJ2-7	CASSLKRGGSYEQYF	TGTGCCAGCAGCTTAAAGCGGGGGGGATCCTACGAGCAGTACTTC
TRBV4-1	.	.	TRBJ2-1	CASSQAAGTRGSYNEQFF	TGCGCCAGCAGCCAAGCGGCCGGGACTCGTGGCTCCTACAATGAGCAGTTCTTC
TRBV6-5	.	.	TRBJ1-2	CASELGAYGYTF	TGTGCCAGCGAACTTGGGGCCTATGGCTACACCTTC
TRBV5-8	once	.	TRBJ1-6	CASSLVVSPNSPLHF	TGTGCCAGCAGCTTGGTGGTGAGTCCGAATTCACCCCTCCACTTT
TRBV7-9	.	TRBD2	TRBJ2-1	CASSLMGGPDDEQFF	TGTGCCAGCAGCTTAATGGGAGGGCCGGACGACGAGCAGTTCTTC
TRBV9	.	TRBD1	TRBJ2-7	CASSPRTGPPYEQYF	TGTGCCAGCAGCCCCCGGACAGGACCTCCCTACGAGCAGTACTTC
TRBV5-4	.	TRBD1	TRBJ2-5	CASSGQGWYQETQYF	TGTGCCAGCAGCGGACAGGGATGGTACCAAGAGACCCAGTACTTC
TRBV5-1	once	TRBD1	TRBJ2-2	CASSPFRDRAYISTGELFF	TGCGCCAGCAGCCCATTCCGGGACAGGGCTTATATTTCCACCGGGGAGCTGTTTTTT
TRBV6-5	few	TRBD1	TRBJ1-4	CASSYRGTGREKLFF	TGTGCCAGCAGTTACAGAGGGACAGGGAGGGAAAAACTGTTTTTT
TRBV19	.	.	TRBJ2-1	CASSTPTRGNEQFF	TGTGCCAGTAGTACCCCCACCCGGGGTAATGAGCAGTTCTTC
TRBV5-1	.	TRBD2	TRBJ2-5	CASSRGGLALITQETQYF	TGCGCCAGCAGCCGGGGGGGACTAGCGCTGATCACCCAAGAGACCCAGTACTTC
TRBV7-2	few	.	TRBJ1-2	CASSSGYGYTF	TGTGCCAGCAGCTCCGGCTATGGCTACACCTTC
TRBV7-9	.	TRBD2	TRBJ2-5	CASSQGASGGNQETQYF	TGTGCCAGCAGTCAAGGGGCTAGCGGGGGCAACCAAGAGACCCAGTACTTC
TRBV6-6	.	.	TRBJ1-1	CASSHGQLGEAFF	TGTGCCAGCAGTCACGGACAGTTGGGGGAAGCTTTCTTT
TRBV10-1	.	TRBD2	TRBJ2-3	CASSESLAGINTDTQYF	TGCGCCAGCAGTGAGTCACTAGCGGGGATTAACACAGATACGCAGTATTTT
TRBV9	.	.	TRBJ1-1	CASSVAETANTEAFF	TGTGCCAGCAGCGTAGCGGAGACCGCGAACACTGAAGCTTTCTTT
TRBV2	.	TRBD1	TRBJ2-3	CASRTGFSDTQYF	TGTGCCAGTCGGACAGGATTCTCCGATACGCAGTATTTT
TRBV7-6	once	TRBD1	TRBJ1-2	CASSLGTGYGYTF	TGTGCCAGCAGCTTAGGGACAGGGTATGGCTACACCTTC
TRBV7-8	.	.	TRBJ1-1	CASSLAAGNMNTEAFF	TGTGCCAGCAGCTTAGCGGCGGGGAACATGAACACTGAAGCTTTCTTT
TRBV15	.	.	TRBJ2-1	CATSRGTSSASYNEQFF	TGTGCCACCAGCAGGGGCACTAGTAGTGCCTCCTACAATGAGCAGTTCTTC
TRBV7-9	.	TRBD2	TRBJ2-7	CASSLGVGGRNLYEQYF	TGTGCCAGCAGCTTAGGGGTGGGCGGGAGAAACCTCTACGAGCAGTACTTC
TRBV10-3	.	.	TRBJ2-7	CAINSSGSIKQYF	TGTGCCATCAACTCCAGCGGATCGATCAAGCAGTACTTC
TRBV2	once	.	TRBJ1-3	CASSLRDIGNTIYF	TGTGCCAGCAGTTTACGGGACATAGGAAACACCATATATTTT
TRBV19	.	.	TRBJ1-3	CASSISGSGNTIYF	TGTGCCAGTAGTATCTCGGGGTCTGGAAACACCATATATTTT
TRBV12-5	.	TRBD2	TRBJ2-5	CASGFGLAGGQETQYF	TGTGCTAGTGGTTTTGGTCTAGCGGGGGGGCAGGAGACCCAGTACTTC
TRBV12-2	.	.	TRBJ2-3	CASRLAQRGTFSTDTQYF	TGTGCAAGTCGCTTAGCCCAGCGGGGAACCTTTAGCACAGATACGCAGTATTTT
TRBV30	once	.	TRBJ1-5	CARGERGLYSNQPQHF	TGTGCCCGGGGGGAAAGGGGTTTATATAGCAATCAGCCCCAGCATTTT